Listed here are 7 T cell receptor beta chains from one sample, sequenced in a study of OX40 agonist ivuxolimab in advanced cancers. Profiling relied on immunoSEQ multiplex PCR, and the TCRdb table lists in-frame clones only, not all of them. The repertoire has roughly 60,000 clones, around 90% of them found once; the top ten carry roughly 0.44%. The sample consisted of CD4+ or CD8+ T cells sorted from blood, taken in a trial of the OX40 agonist ivuxolimab. Source of these receptors: an adult with an advanced solid tumor such as melanoma, head and neck, liver or kidney cancer.

V usage is TRBV6-1 and J usage is TRBJ2-1; 8 bases agree with TRBD2. CDR3 size: 12 residues. V lost 2 bases and J lost 15; bases outside the gene matches: 6. Germline V CDR1 and CDR2: MNHNS, SASEGT. DNA for the CDR3: TGTGCCAGCAGTGAATTGCAGCGGGAGTTGTTCTTC. This translates into CASSELQRELFF.

The rearrangement uses TRBV6-5 and TRBJ2-7; 10 nucleotides line up with TRBD1. The CDR3 consists of 16 residues. V was pared by 4 bases and J by 2 bases, with 8 bases of the junction left unmatched. Germline CDR1 and CDR2: MNHEY and SVGAGI. The chain's CDR3 is CASSFEPGQGTYEQYF. In nucleotides, the CDR3 is TGTGCCAGCAGTTTTGAACCGGGACAGGGGACCTACGAGCAGTACTTC.

This clone was detected only once. The chain combines TRBV2 with TRBJ1-5, with D unclear. V was trimmed by 2 bases and J by 4 bases, leaving 9 bases between them. Germline CDR1 is SNHLY and CDR2 is FYNNEI. This CDR3 comprises 14 residues. The CDR3 spells CASSERVGNQPQHF. CDR3 DNA sequence: TGTGCCAGCAGTGAAAGGGTAGGGAATCAGCCCCAGCATTTT.

This rearrangement joins TRBV7-2 to TRBJ1-1; D call uncertain. With 10 bases removed from V and 1 base from J, the gap between germline ends came to 10 bases. The CDR3 is made up of 12 amino acids. Germline CDR1 and CDR2: SGHTA and FQGNSA. In nucleotides, the CDR3 is TGTGCCACTGGACTACAGAACACTGAAGCTTTCTTT. Amino acid sequence: CATGLQNTEAFF. Full variable domain (rest looked up from reference TRBV7-2 and TRBJ1-1): GAGVSQSPSNKVTEKGKDVELRCDPISGHTALYWYRQSLGQGLEFLIYFQGNSAPDKSGLPSDRFSAERTGGSVSTLTIQRTQQEDSAVYLCATGLQNTEAFFGQGTRLTVV.

The CDR3 bases are TGTGCCAGCAGCCAACCGGGACTAGCGACTGATACGCAGTATTTT. Protein sequence: CASSQPGLATDTQYF. The J gene is TRBJ2-3, the V gene TRBV4-2; TRBD2 aligns across 10 bases. The germline V gene has CDR1 LGHNA and CDR2 YNFKEQ. Trimming at V came to 2 bases and at J to 6 bases, leaving 5 bases not matched to a gene. The CDR3 is 15 residues long.

V gene TRBV19 combines with J gene TRBJ1-5; TRBD1 aligns across 7 bases. This CDR3 is 18 amino acids long. Germline values: CDR1 LNHDA, CDR2 SQIVND (reference sequence). J gave up 4 bases and V 5 bases, and 17 bases lay outside the gene matches. The CDR3 DNA reads TGTGCCAGTAGTCCCCACAGCGGGACAGTAGGGGCGAATCAGCCCCAGCATTTT. Protein: CASSPHSGTVGANQPQHF. The whole variable domain, filled in from reference TRBV19 and TRBJ1-5, reads DGGITQSPKYLFRKEGQNVTLSCEQNLNHDAMYWYRQDPGQGLRLIYYSQIVNDFQKGDIAEGYSVSREKKESFPLTVTSAQKNPTAFYLCASSPHSGTVGANQPQHFGDGTRLSIL.

Of note for this clone: Germline is not matched at one junction end, which may reflect a read error. The same CDR3 can be traced to other DNA sequences in this sample. The gene calls are TRBV18 and TRBJ1-2, with D unclear. Germline CDR1 reads KGHSH; CDR2 reads LQKENI. The CDR3 totals 15 residues. In DNA, the CDR3 is TGTGCCAGCTCACCAGCAGCGGACGGGAGCTATGGCTACACTTTC. Protein: CASSPAADGSYGYTF.